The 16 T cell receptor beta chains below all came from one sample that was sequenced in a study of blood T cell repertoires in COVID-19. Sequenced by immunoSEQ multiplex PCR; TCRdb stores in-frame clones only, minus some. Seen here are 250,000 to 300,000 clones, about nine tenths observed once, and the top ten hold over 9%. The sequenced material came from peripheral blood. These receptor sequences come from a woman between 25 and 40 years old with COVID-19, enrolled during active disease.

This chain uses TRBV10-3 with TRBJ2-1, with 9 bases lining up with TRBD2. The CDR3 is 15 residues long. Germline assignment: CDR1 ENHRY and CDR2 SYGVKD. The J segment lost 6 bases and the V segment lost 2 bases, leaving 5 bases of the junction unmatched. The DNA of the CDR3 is TGTGCCATCAGTGAGGGTAGCGGGAGTGGCAATGAGCAGTTCTTC. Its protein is CAISEGSGSGNEQFF.

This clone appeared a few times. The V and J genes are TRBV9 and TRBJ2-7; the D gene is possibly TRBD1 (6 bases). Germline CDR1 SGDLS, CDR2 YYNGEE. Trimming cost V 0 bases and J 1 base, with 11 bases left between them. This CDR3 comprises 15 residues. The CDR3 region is CASSVGVTGSYEQYF. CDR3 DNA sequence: TGTGCCAGCAGCGTAGGAGTGACAGGTTCCTACGAGCAGTACTTC.

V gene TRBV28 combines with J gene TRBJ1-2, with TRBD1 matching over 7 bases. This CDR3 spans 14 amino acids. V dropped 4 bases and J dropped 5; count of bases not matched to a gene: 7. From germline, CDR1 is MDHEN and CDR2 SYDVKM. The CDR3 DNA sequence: TGTGCCAGCAGTTACCTAGACAGGGTGTATGGCTACACCTTC. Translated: CASSYLDRVYGYTF.

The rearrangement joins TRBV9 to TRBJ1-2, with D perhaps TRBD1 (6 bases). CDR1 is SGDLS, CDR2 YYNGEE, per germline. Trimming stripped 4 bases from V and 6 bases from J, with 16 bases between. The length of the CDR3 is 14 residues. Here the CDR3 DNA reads TGTGCCAGCAGCCCCTCCCCAGGGGCCCATGGCTACACCTTC. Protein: CASSPSPGAHGYTF. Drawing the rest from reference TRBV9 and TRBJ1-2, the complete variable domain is DSGVTQTPKHLITATGQRVTLRCSPRSGDLSVYWYQQSLDQGLQFLIQYYNGEERAKGNILERFSAQQFPDLHSELNLSSLELGDSALYFCASSPSPGAHGYTFGSGTRLTVV.

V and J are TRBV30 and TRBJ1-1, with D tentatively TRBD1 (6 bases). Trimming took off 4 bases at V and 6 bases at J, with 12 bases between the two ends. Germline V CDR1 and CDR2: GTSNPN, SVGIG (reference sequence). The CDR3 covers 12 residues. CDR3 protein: CAWTLTGAEAFF. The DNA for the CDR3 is TGTGCCTGGACCTTGACAGGAGCTGAAGCTTTCTTT.

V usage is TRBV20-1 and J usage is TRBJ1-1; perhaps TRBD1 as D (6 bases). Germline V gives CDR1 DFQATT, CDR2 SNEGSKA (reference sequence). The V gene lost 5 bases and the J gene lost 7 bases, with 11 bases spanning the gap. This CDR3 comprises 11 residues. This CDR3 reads CSAPGQLEAFF. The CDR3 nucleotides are TGCAGTGCTCCTGGACAGCTTGAAGCTTTCTTT.

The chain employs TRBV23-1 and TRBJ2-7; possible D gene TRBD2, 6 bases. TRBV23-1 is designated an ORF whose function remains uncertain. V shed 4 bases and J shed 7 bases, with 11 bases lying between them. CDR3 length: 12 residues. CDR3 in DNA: TGCGCCAGCAGTCGGATAGGAGGGGAGCAGTACTTC. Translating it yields CASSRIGGEQYF.

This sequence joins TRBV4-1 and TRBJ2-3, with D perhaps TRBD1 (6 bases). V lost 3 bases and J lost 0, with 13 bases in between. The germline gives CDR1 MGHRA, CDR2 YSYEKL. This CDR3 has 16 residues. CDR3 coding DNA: TGCGCCAGCAGCCAGGCGGACAGTTACAGCACAGATACGCAGTATTTT. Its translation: CASSQADSYSTDTQYF.

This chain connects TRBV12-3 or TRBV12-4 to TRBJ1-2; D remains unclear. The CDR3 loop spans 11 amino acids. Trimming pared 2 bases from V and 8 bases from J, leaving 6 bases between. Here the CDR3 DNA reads TGTGCCAGCAGTTTACAGCGGGGCTACACCTTC. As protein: CASSLQRGYTF.

The CDR3 here is CASSDIVTAGGPGNEQFF. CDR3 sequence (DNA): TGCGCCAGCAGTGATATAGTTACGGCGGGAGGGCCGGGAAATGAGCAGTTCTTC. The genes are TRBV10-1 and TRBJ2-1; the match to TRBD2 covers 9 bases. The CDR3 spans 18 residues. Per germline, CDR1 WNHNN and CDR2 SYGVQD (reference sequence). Trimming removed 3 bases from V and 7 bases from J; junction bases left unmatched: 16.

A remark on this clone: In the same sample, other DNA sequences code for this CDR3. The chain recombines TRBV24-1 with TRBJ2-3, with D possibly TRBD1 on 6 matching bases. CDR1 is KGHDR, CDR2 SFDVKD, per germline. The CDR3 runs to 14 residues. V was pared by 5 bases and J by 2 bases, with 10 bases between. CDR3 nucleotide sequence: TGTGCCACCAGTGGGCAGGGGAACACAGATACGCAGTATTTT. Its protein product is CATSGQGNTDTQYF.

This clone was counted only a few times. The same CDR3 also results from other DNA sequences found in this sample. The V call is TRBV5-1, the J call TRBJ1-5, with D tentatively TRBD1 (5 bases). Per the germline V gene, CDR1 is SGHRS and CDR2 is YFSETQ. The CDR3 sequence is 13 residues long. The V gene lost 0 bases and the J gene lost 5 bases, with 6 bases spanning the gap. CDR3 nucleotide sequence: TGCGCCAGCAGCTTGGCAGGGTATCAGCCCCAGCATTTT. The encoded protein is CASSLAGYQPQHF. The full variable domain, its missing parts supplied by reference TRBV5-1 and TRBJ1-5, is KAGVTQTPRYLIKTRGQQVTLSCSPISGHRSVSWYQQTPGQGLQFLFEYFSETQRNKGNFPGRFSGRQFSNSRSEMNVSTLELGDSALYLCASSLAGYQPQHFGDGTRLSIL.

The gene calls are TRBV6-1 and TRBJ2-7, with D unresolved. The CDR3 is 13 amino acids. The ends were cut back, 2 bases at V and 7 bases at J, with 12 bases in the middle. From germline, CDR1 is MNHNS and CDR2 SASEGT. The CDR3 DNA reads TGTGCCAGCAGTGAATATTCCGGTGAAGAGCAGTACTTC. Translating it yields CASSEYSGEEQYF.

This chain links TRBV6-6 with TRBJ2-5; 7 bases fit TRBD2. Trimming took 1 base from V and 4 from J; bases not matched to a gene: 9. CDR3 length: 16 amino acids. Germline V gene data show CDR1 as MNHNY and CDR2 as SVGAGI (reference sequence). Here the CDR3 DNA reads TGTGCCAGCAGTTACTTGGGCGGGAGAGCCCGAGAGACCCAGTACTTC. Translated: CASSYLGGRARETQYF.

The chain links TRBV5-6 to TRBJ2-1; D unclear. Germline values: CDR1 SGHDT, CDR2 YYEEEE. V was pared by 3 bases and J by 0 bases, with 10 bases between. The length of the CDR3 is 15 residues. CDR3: CASSSLGTSYNEQFF. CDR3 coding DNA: TGTGCCAGCAGCTCCTTGGGCACCTCCTACAATGAGCAGTTCTTC.

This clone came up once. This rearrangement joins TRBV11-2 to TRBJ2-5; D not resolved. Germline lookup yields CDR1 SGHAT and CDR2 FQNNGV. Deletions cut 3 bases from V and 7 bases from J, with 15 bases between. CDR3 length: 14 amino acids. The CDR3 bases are TGTGCCAGCAGCTTGGCGAGGCCCCCTGGGACCCAGTACTTC. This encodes CASSLARPPGTQYF.